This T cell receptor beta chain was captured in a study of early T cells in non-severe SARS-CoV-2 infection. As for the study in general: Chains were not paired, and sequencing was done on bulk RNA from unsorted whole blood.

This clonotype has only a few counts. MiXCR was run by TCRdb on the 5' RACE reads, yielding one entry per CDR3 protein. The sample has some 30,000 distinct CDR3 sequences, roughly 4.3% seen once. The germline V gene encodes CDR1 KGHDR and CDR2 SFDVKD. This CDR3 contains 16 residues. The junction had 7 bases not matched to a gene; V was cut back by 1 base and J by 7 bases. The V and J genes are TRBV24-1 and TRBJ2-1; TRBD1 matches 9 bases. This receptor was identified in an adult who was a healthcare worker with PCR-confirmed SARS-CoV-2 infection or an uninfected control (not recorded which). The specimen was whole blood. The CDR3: CATSDFTGGLWNEQFF. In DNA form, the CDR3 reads TGTGCCACCAGTGATTTTACAGGGGGCTTGTGGAATGAGCAGTTCTTC.